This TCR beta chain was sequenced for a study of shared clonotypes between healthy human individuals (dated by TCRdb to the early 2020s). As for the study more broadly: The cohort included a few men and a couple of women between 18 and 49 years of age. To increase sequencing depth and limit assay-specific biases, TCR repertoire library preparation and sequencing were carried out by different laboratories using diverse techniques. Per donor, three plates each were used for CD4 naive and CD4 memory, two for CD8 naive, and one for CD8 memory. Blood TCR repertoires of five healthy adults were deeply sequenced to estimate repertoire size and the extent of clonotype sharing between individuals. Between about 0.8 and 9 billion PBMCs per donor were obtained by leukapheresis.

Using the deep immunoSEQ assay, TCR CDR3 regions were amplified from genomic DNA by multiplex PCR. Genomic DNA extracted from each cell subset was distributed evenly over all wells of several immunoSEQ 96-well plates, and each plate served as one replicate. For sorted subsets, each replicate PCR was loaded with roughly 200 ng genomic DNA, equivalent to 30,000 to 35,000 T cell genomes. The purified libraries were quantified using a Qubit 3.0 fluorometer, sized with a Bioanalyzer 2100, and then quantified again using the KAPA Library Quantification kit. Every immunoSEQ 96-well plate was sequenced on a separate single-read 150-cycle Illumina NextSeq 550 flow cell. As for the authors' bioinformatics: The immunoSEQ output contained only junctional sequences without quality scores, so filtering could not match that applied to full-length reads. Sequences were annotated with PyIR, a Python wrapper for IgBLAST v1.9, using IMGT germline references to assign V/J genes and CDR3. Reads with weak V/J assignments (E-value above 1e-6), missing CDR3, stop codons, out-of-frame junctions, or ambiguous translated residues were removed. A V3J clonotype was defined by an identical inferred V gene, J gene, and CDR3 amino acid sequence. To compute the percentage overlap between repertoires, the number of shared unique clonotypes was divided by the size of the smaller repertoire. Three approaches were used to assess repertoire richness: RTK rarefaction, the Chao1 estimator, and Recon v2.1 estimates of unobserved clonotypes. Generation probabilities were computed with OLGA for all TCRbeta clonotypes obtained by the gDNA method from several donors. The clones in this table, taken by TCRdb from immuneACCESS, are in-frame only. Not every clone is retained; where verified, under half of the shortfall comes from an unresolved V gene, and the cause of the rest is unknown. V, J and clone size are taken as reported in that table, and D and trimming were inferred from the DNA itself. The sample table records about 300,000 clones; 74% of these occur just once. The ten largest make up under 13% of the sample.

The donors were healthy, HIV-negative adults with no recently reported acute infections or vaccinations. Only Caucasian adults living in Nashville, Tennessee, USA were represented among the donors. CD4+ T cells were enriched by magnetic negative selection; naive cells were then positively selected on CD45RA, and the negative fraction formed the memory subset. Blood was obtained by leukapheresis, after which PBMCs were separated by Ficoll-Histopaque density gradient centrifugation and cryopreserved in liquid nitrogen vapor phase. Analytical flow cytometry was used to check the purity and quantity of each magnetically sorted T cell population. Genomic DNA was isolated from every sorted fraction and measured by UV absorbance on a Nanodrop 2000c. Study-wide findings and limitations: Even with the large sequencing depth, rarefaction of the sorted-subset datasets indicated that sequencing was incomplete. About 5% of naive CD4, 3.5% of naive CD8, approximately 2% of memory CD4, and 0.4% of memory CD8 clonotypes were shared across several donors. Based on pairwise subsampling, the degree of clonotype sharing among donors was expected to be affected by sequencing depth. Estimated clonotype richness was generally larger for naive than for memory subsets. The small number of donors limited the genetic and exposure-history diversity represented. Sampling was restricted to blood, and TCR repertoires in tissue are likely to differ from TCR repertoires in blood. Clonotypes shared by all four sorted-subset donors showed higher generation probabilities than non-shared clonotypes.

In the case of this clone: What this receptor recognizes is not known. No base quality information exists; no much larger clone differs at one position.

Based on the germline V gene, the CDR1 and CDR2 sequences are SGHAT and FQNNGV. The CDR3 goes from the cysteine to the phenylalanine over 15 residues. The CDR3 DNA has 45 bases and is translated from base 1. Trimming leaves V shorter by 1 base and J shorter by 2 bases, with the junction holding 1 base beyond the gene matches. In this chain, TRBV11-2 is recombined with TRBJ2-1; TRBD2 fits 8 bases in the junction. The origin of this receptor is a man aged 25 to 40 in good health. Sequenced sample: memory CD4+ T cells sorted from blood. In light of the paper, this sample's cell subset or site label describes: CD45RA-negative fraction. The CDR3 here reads CASSLGGLAYNEQFF. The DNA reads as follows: TGTGCCAGCAGCTTAGGGGGACTAGCCTACAATGAGCAGTTCTTC.